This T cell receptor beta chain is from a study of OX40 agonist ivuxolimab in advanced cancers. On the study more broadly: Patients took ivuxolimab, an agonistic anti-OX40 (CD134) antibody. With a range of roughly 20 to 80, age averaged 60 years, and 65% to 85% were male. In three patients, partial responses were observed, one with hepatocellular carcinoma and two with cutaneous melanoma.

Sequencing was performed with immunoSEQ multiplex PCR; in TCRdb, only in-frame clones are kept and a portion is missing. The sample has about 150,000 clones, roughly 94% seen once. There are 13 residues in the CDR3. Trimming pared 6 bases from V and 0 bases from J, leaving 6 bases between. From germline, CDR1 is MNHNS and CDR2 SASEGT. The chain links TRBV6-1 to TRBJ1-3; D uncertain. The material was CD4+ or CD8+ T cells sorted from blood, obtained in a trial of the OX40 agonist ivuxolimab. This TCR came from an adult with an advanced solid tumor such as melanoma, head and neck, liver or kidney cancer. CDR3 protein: CASRGSSGNTIYF. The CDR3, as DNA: TGTGCCAGCAGGGGGAGCTCTGGAAACACCATATATTTT.